Below are 4 T cell receptor beta chains sequenced from a single sample in a study of chemoradiotherapy in HPV16-positive cancers. Profiled with immunoSEQ multiplex PCR; TCRdb holds only in-frame clones, not every one. The sample yields around 53,000 clones, 90% seen once. Specimen: blood, collected from a patient who underwent chemoradiotherapy. The receptors shown here come from a human donor with HPV-associated anogenital cancer.

V usage is TRBV18 and J usage is TRBJ1-1, with D possibly being TRBD1 (6 bases). The ends were cut back, 3 bases at V and 4 bases at J, with 21 bases in the middle. Germline V CDR1 and CDR2: KGHSH, LQKENI. The CDR3 loop spans 17 amino acids. DNA for the CDR3: TGTGCCAGCTCACCCCTAGGTGGGGGGGCTTCGGGCACTGAAGCTTTCTTT. Translated, it gives CASSPLGGGASGTEAFF.

The chain is built from TRBV28 and TRBJ1-2; D uncertain. CDR1 is MDHEN, CDR2 SYDVKM, per germline. This CDR3 is 17 amino acids long. Trimming took off 3 bases at V and 1 base at J, with 18 bases between the two ends. The CDR3 here is CASSFPVAGSINYGYTF. In nucleotides, the CDR3 is TGTGCCAGCAGTTTCCCAGTGGCCGGTTCCATTAACTATGGCTACACCTTC.

The chain combines TRBV7-2 with TRBJ1-1, with 7 bases matching TRBD1. V was clipped by 8 bases and J by 2 bases; unmatched bases: 8. Germline assignment: CDR1 SGHTA and CDR2 FQGNSA. The CDR3 extends over 14 amino acids. CDR3 sequence: CASLKGTANTEAFF. The CDR3 coding sequence is TGTGCCAGCCTAAAAGGGACAGCAAACACTGAAGCTTTCTTT.

This clone was detected only once. The chain joins TRBV11-3 to TRBJ2-2; D gene ambiguous. This CDR3 spans 12 amino acids. Germline CDR1 SGHNT, CDR2 YENEEA. V gave up 5 bases and J gave up 8 bases, with 9 bases separating them. CDR3 nucleotide sequence: TGTGCCAGCAGCGCCGGAGATGGGGAGCTGTTTTTT. It codes for CASSAGDGELFF.